This TCR beta chain was sequenced for a study of beta chain features in type 1 diabetes. Every isolated RNA sample was fully reverse transcribed, so sequencing captured expressed TCRB transcripts. TCRdb's table, derived via immunoSEQ multiplex PCR, lists solely in-frame clones and lacks some. The data contain some 150,000 clones, roughly 50% of them singletons. Losses at the gene ends were 3 bases for V and 9 bases for J; bases not matched to a gene: 11. CDR1 is SGDLS, CDR2 YYNGEE, per germline. There are 15 residues in the CDR3. This clonotype was obtained from a man aged 18 to 35 in good health. Material for sequencing was Tregs from blood. The rearrangement joins TRBV9 to TRBJ2-1; 8 nucleotides match TRBD2. For the CDR3, the DNA is TGTGCCAGCAGCGCGGGACTAGGGTTACTGGGTGAGCAGTTCTTC. It encodes CASSAGLGLLGEQFF.